This T cell receptor beta chain stems from a study of control samples from healthy donors and cancer patients. The assay was immunoSEQ multiplex PCR, and TCRdb's table has in-frame clones only and misses some. Of around 140,000 clones listed, just under 90% are singletons. Germline V gene data show CDR1 as SGHRS and CDR2 as YFSETQ. V was pared by 4 bases and J by 0 bases, with 7 bases of the junction left unmatched. CDR3 length: 17 residues. Sequenced: PBMCs. The receptor was derived from a man aged 50 to 60 with head and neck cancer. The chain employs TRBV5-1 and TRBJ2-2, with 9 bases that match TRBD2. Written as DNA, the CDR3 is TGCGCCAGCAGCGGAACCGCGGGGGGGGCGAACACCGGGGAGCTGTTTTTT. The encoded protein is CASSGTAGGANTGELFF.